These 9 T cell receptor beta chains were all obtained from the same sample, sequenced in a study of beta chain features in type 1 diabetes. Reverse transcribing all isolated RNA meant expressed TCRB transcripts were sequenced. Produced via immunoSEQ multiplex PCR; TCRdb's table is partial and in-frame only. The table lists some 500,000 clones, approximately 10% of them singletons. The sequencing input was naive CD4+ T cells from blood. These TCRs come from a woman aged 18-29 years in good health.

The CDR3 DNA follows: TGTGCCAGCAGCCACCTAAGGGGGAGCACAGATACGCAGTATTTT. Protein: CASSHLRGSTDTQYF. The genes are TRBV7-9 and TRBJ2-3; tentative D call: TRBD1 (6 bases). This CDR3 spans 15 amino acids. CDR1 SEHNR and CDR2 FQNEAQ come from the germline V gene (reference sequence). V was pared by 5 bases and J by 0 bases, with 12 bases between.

The chain combines TRBV9 with TRBJ2-4; D might be TRBD1 or TRBD2, each matching 5 bases. This CDR3 is built from 15 residues. Trimming removed 4 bases at V and 2 bases at J, with 13 bases between. From germline, CDR1 is SGDLS and CDR2 YYNGEE. The CDR3 DNA follows: TGTGCCAGCAGCTTAGAGGGGCGTCCCAAAAACATTCAGTACTTC. Amino acid sequence: CASSLEGRPKNIQYF.

The chain joins TRBV4-3 to TRBJ2-1; D ambiguous. Trimming stripped 2 bases from V and 0 bases from J, with 8 bases between. This CDR3 has 15 amino acids. Germline V lookup: CDR1 LGHNA, CDR2 YSLEER. CDR3 region: CASSQPGGSYNEQFF. The CDR3, as DNA: TGCGCCAGCAGCCAACCCGGCGGCTCCTACAATGAGCAGTTCTTC.

As to this clone: Other nucleotide sequences from this sample produce the same CDR3. The chain carries TRBV7-2 and TRBJ2-3; D gene uncertain. V was clipped by 1 base and J by 2 bases, with 4 bases between them. The CDR3 is 13 residues long. Germline V lookup: CDR1 SGHTA, CDR2 FQGNSA. The DNA for the CDR3 is TGTGCCAGCAGCTTAGGACTCACAGATACGCAGTATTTT. Translation gives CASSLGLTDTQYF. The full variable domain, completed using reference TRBV7-2 and TRBJ2-3, is GAGVSQSPSNKVTEKGKDVELRCDPISGHTALYWYRQSLGQGLEFLIYFQGNSAPDKSGLPSDRFSAERTGGSVSTLTIQRTQQEDSAVYLCASSLGLTDTQYFGPGTRLTVL.

This clone showed up just a few times. The chain employs TRBV12-5 and TRBJ1-1, with no clear D. V was trimmed by 4 bases and J by 0 bases, leaving 9 bases between them. The V gene's germline CDR1 is LGHNT and CDR2 FRNRAP. The CDR3 contains 14 residues. The CDR3 DNA follows: TGTGCTAGTGGTTCCCCTTACTTGAACACTGAAGCTTTCTTT. Residues: CASGSPYLNTEAFF.

This clone was detected a few times. The chain has TRBV10-3 and TRBJ2-7, with a weak D call TRBD1 (6 bases). CDR3 size: 13 residues. The germline CDR1 and CDR2 sequences are ENHRY and SYGVKD. Trimming removed 6 bases from V and 3 bases from J, with 12 bases in between. CDR3 region: CAISSGQDYEQYF. The CDR3 DNA sequence: TGTGCCATCAGCTCGGGACAAGACTACGAGCAGTACTTC.

The chain is built from TRBV28 and TRBJ1-5; 7 nucleotides line up with TRBD1. CDR3 length: 13 amino acids. Germline assignment: CDR1 MDHEN and CDR2 SYDVKM. Losses at the gene ends were 7 bases for V and 3 bases for J; bases not matched to a gene: 3. For the CDR3, the DNA is TGTGCCAGCACGGGACAGAACAATCAGCCCCAGCATTTT. Translating gives CASTGQNNQPQHF.

The chain combines TRBV14 with TRBJ1-2; TRBD1 is a possible D gene (5 bases). V was clipped by 4 bases and J by 5 bases, with 14 bases between them. The germline V gene encodes CDR1 SGHDN and CDR2 FVKESK. The CDR3 loop spans 14 amino acids. The CDR3 loop is CASSPRGAVYGYTF. The CDR3 DNA sequence: TGTGCCAGCAGCCCTAGAGGGGCAGTTTATGGCTACACCTTC.

The table lists this clone with a few counts. The V call is TRBV2, the J call TRBJ2-1, with 7 bases lining up with TRBD1. The V gene's germline CDR1 is SNHLY and CDR2 FYNNEI. V lost 6 bases and J lost 0; bases outside the gene matches: 5. The CDR3 runs 15 residues. The CDR3 coding sequence is TGTGCCAGCAGGCAACAGGGGAGCTCCTACAATGAGCAGTTCTTC. Translated: CASRQQGSSYNEQFF.